These 6 T cell receptor beta chains were sequenced from one sample in a study of cytomegalovirus exposure and HLA in healthy donors. With 60 Vbeta and 13 Jbeta primers, the PCR was carried out. This table comes from immunoSEQ multiplex PCR, and its TCRdb copy is limited to in-frame clones, with some not included. This table has 60,000 to 70,000 clones, almost 70% appearing once. Material for sequencing was PBMCs. Source of these receptors: a man between 40 and 49 years old in good health and CMV-seropositive.

The gene calls are TRBV7-9 and TRBJ1-5; the match to TRBD1 covers 8 bases. Unmatched junction bases numbered 7, after V lost 5 bases and J lost 7 bases. This CDR3 is 14 amino acids long. Germline V gene data show CDR1 as SEHNR and CDR2 as FQNEAQ (reference sequence). The CDR3 loop is CASSQGTGRQPQHF. CDR3 DNA: TGTGCCAGCAGCCAAGGGACAGGTCGACAGCCCCAGCATTTT.

The CDR3 here is CASRFDRDNEQFF. In nucleotides, the CDR3 is TGTGCCAGCAGGTTCGACAGGGACAATGAGCAGTTCTTC. The V call is TRBV5-6, the J call TRBJ2-1; 7 bases agree with TRBD1. The CDR3 extends over 13 amino acids. Germline CDR1 is SGHDT and CDR2 is YYEEEE. The ends lost 5 bases at V and 5 bases at J; junction bases unmatched: 4.

This chain links TRBV2 with TRBJ2-5; D gene unclear. Germline V lookup: CDR1 SNHLY, CDR2 FYNNEI. The V end was cut by 8 bases, the J end by 1 base, with 11 bases between. The length of the CDR3 is 13 residues. The CDR3 spells CASDLTVQETQYF. CDR3 nucleotides: TGTGCCAGCGATCTCACGGTCCAAGAGACCCAGTACTTC.

This chain connects TRBV30 to TRBJ1-5; TRBD1 matches 7 bases. CDR1 and CDR2 (germline): GTSNPN, SVGIG (reference sequence). CDR3 length: 12 amino acids. J was trimmed by 5 bases and V by 3 bases; bases with no gene match: 1. In DNA form, the CDR3 reads TGTGCCTGGAGCGGGACAGATCAGCCCCAGCATTTT. Its protein is CAWSGTDQPQHF.

This chain connects TRBV15 to TRBJ2-7, with 8 bases aligning to TRBD2. The trim removed 5 bases at V and 5 bases at J, leaving 17 bases unmatched. The CDR3 is made up of 17 amino acids. Germline CDR1 is LNHNV and CDR2 is YYDKDF (reference sequence). The CDR3 nucleotides read TGTGCCACCAGCCCCCGGAGGGTCCCGGGAGGGAAGAACGAGCAGTACTTC. Protein sequence: CATSPRRVPGGKNEQYF.

The chain combines TRBV6-1 with TRBJ2-5, with TRBD2 matching 12 bases. The germline V gene encodes CDR1 MNHNS and CDR2 SASEGT. V lost 8 bases to trimming and J lost 2 bases; unmatched junction nucleotides: 6. This CDR3 has 15 residues. The CDR3 spells CASRLAGDIQETQYF. CDR3 nucleotides: TGTGCCAGCCGACTAGCGGGGGATATTCAAGAGACCCAGTACTTC.